This is a list of T cell receptor beta chains from one sample in a study of spatial heterogeneity in lung cancer. Each CDR3 protein gets one entry after TCRdb re-called the 5' RACE reads with MiXCR. The sample has 8,500 to 14,000 distinct CDR3 sequences; 10% are singletons. Sequenced material: PBMCs, taken at follow-up. These receptors all stem from a female donor with early-stage non-small cell lung cancer. Each CDR3 is given with its conserved first and last residue. A D gene is named only where the DNA matches it firmly. Size is stated as once, few or many counts, or a class when the clone is expanded.

>many|TRBV5-1|NA|TRBJ2-2
CASSPGARAGELFF
TGCGCCAGCAGCCCAGGAGCCAGGGCCGGGGAGCTGTTTTTT
>many|TRBV5-1|NA|TRBJ2-7
CASSLVFGGISTYEQYF
TGCGCCAGCAGCTTGGTGTTTGGCGGGATAAGCACCTACGAGCAGTACTTC
>many|TRBV12-3/TRBV12-4|TRBD1|TRBJ2-4
CASSPPRRDRDRIIAKNIQYF
TGTGCCAGCAGTCCTCCCCGCCGGGACAGGGATAGAATTATAGCCAAAAACATTCAGTACTTC
>few|TRBV7-2|TRBD2|TRBJ2-1
CASSSSGLAGGSNEQFF
TGTGCCAGCAGCTCCAGCGGCCTAGCGGGGGGGAGTAATGAGCAGTTCTTC
>medium-sized|TRBV11-1|TRBD2|TRBJ2-7
CASSTLAGAHEQYF
TGTGCCAGCAGCACCCTAGCGGGAGCCCACGAGCAGTACTTC
>many|TRBV24-1|NA|TRBJ1-6
CATSDPGPDNRESPLHF
TGTGCCACCAGTGACCCCGGCCCTGACAACAGGGAGTCACCCCTCCACTTT
>few|TRBV12-3/TRBV12-4|NA|TRBJ1-2
CASSPGTWGYTF
TGTGCCAGCAGTCCCGGGACCTGGGGCTACACCTTC
>many|TRBV4-3|NA|TRBJ2-3
CASSPNAGRTDTQYF
TGCGCCAGCAGCCCGAATGCGGGCCGCACAGATACGCAGTATTTT
>many|TRBV9|TRBD1|TRBJ1-2
CASSVTDRGSGYTF
TGTGCCAGCAGCGTAACCGACAGGGGCTCTGGCTACACCTTC
>many|TRBV4-3|NA|TRBJ2-2
CASSQAGTSSGELFF
TGCGCCAGCAGCCAGGCCGGAACTAGTTCCGGGGAGCTGTTTTTT
>many|TRBV12-3/TRBV12-4|NA|TRBJ2-1
CASSLGAHNEQFF
TGTGCCAGCAGTTTGGGGGCCCACAATGAGCAGTTCTTC
>many|TRBV21-1|NA|TRBJ2-2
CASSRGTANTGELFF
TGTGCCAGCAGCCGGGGAACAGCGAACACCGGGGAGCTGTTTTTT
>many|TRBV19|NA|TRBJ1-5
CASTFGGNQPQHF
TGTGCCAGTACCTTCGGGGGTAATCAGCCCCAGCATTTT
>many|TRBV20-1|NA|TRBJ2-1
CSALLGLARYEQFF
TGCAGTGCTCTGTTGGGGCTAGCGCGTTATGAGCAGTTCTTC
>many|TRBV20-1|TRBD1|TRBJ1-1
CSARGTGAASGRVAFEAFF
TGCAGTGCTAGAGGGACAGGGGCTGCCTCCGGCCGTGTGGCCTTTGAAGCTTTCTTT